Listed here are 31 T cell receptor beta chains from one sample, sequenced in a study of blood T cell repertoires in COVID-19. The method was immunoSEQ multiplex PCR; TCRdb's version includes in-frame clones alone and lacks a portion of them. Of roughly 250,000 clones in the sample, about 90% were seen once. Sequenced input: peripheral blood. The receptors were sampled from a woman younger than 45 with COVID-19, enrolled during active disease.

This chain connects TRBV11-2 to TRBJ2-1; 9 positions agree with TRBD2. The CDR3 is 15 residues long. CDR1 is SGHAT and CDR2 is FQNNGV in the germline V gene. V lost 4 bases to trimming and J lost 6 bases; unmatched junction nucleotides: 7. CDR3: CASSSPAGGVNEQFF. The CDR3 bases are TGTGCCAGCAGCTCCCCCGCGGGGGGGGTCAATGAGCAGTTCTTC.

The CDR3 sequence is CASSSPSNRVTGELFF. In DNA form, the CDR3 reads TGTGCCAGCAGTTCACCGTCGAACAGGGTCACCGGGGAGCTGTTTTTT. V usage is TRBV6-2 or TRBV6-3 and J usage is TRBJ2-2; perhaps TRBD1 as D (6 bases). The V gene's germline CDR1 is MNHEY and CDR2 SVGEGT. This CDR3 comprises 16 residues. The V and J ends lost 4 bases and 4 bases respectively, with 16 bases between them.

The DNA for the CDR3 is TGTGCCACCCAAAGGGAGATAACTAATGAAAAACTGTTTTTT. As protein: CATQREITNEKLFF. V and J are TRBV2 and TRBJ1-4; D remains unclear. Deletions cut 10 bases from V and 1 base from J, with 13 bases between. CDR1 is SNHLY, CDR2 FYNNEI, per germline. This CDR3 has 14 amino acids.

The chain is built from TRBV5-1 and TRBJ2-2, with a weak D call TRBD1 (5 bases). Per germline, CDR1 SGHRS and CDR2 YFSETQ. Trimming took 0 bases from V and 5 from J, leaving 14 bases between them. There are 16 residues in the CDR3. This CDR3 reads CASSLDPGLGTGELFF. DNA of the CDR3: TGCGCCAGCAGCTTGGATCCAGGGTTGGGAACCGGGGAGCTGTTTTTT.

This clone was counted between two and nine times. The rearrangement joins TRBV3-1 (or the pseudogene TRBV3-2) to TRBJ1-1; tentative D call: TRBD1 (6 bases). Germline V gene data show CDR1 as LGHDT and CDR2 as YNNKEL (reference sequence). V lost 4 bases, J lost 4 bases, and 7 bases lay in between. The CDR3 totals 12 residues. In DNA form, the CDR3 reads TGTGCCAGCAGCCGCAGGGGCACTGAAGCTTTCTTT. Protein product: CASSRRGTEAFF.

The chain has TRBV18 and TRBJ2-7; D gene unclear. V lost 6 bases and J lost 12, with 24 bases in between. The CDR3 has 14 amino acids. Looked up from germline, CDR1 is KGHSH and CDR2 is LQKENI. CDR3 DNA: TGTGCCAGCTCTGTCCGGGTCCTTGAAAACTGGCTGTACTTC. Translation: CASSVRVLENWLYF. Looking up the rest from reference TRBV18 and TRBJ2-7 gives the full variable domain: NAGVMQNPRHLVRRRGQEARLRCSPMKGHSHVYWYRQLPEEGLKFMVYLQKENIIDESGMPKERFSAEFPKEGPSILRIQQVVRGDSAAYFCASSVRVLENWLYFGPGTRLTVT.

The chain couples TRBV7-7 to TRBJ2-3, with D possibly matching TRBD2 (6 bases). The length of the CDR3 is 15 residues. The V gene lost 5 bases and the J gene lost 2 bases, with 14 bases spanning the gap. Germline V gene lookup returns CDR1 SSHAT and CDR2 FNYEAQ (reference sequence). The DNA of the CDR3 is TGTGCCAGCAGCCGAACGGCGGGATTCACAGATACGCAGTATTTT. It translates to CASSRTAGFTDTQYF.

The V and J genes are TRBV11-3 and TRBJ1-5; D remains ambiguous. Germline loops: CDR1 SGHNT, CDR2 YENEEA. Between the trimmed V and J ends, which lost 4 bases and 7 bases, there was a span of 14 bases. This CDR3 comprises 14 residues. The CDR3 bases are TGTGCCAGCAGCTCGCCGGGAATTCAACAGCCCCAGCATTTT. It encodes CASSSPGIQQPQHF. Full variable domain (missing parts from reference TRBV11-3 and TRBJ1-5): EAGVVQSPRYKIIEKKQPVAFWCNPISGHNTLYWYLQNLGQGPELLIRYENEEAVDDSQLPKDRFSAERLKGVDSTLKIQPAELGDSAVYLCASSSPGIQQPQHFGDGTRLSIL.

V is TRBV19 and J is TRBJ2-5; 9 nucleotides align to TRBD2. V lost 8 bases and J lost 4; bases outside the gene matches: 14. CDR1 LNHDA and CDR2 SQIVND come from the germline V gene (reference sequence). The CDR3 has 16 amino acids. The CDR3 DNA sequence: TGTGCCAGTCGGCCTAGCGGGATCTCCTTGGGAGAGACCCAGTACTTC. Translation gives CASRPSGISLGETQYF. The complete variable domain, with remaining parts taken from reference TRBV19 and TRBJ2-5, reads DGGITQSPKYLFRKEGQNVTLSCEQNLNHDAMYWYRQDPGQGLRLIYYSQIVNDFQKGDIAEGYSVSREKKESFPLTVTSAQKNPTAFYLCASRPSGISLGETQYFGPGTRLLVL.

The gene calls are TRBV6-5 and TRBJ2-2, with D uncertain. The V gene's germline CDR1 is MNHEY and CDR2 SVGAGI. The CDR3 runs to 14 residues. Trimming removed 7 bases at V and 1 base at J, with 10 bases between. The CDR3 sequence: CASNHNKNTGELFF. The CDR3 bases are TGTGCCAGCAATCACAACAAGAACACCGGGGAGCTGTTTTTT.

Only one count was recorded for this clone. This chain connects TRBV3-1 (or the pseudogene TRBV3-2) to TRBJ2-5, with TRBD1 matching over 8 bases. Per germline, CDR1 LGHDT and CDR2 YNNKEL (reference sequence). The CDR3 consists of 16 residues. V was pared by 4 bases and J by 3 bases, with 10 bases of the junction left unmatched. This CDR3 is CASSRSGTGIKETQYF. DNA for the CDR3: TGTGCCAGCAGCCGTTCTGGGACAGGAATTAAAGAGACCCAGTACTTC.

The chain has TRBV24-1 and TRBJ2-5, with D unclear. Trimming shortened V by 0 bases and J by 4 bases, and 5 bases separated the two germline ends. Per the germline V gene, CDR1 is KGHDR and CDR2 is SFDVKD. This CDR3 is built from 13 residues. The CDR3 nucleotides are TGTGCCACCAGTGATTTGGCAGGAGAGACCCAGTACTTC. Its protein is CATSDLAGETQYF.

This clone occurred a few times. This chain links TRBV6-1 with TRBJ2-5, with 7 bases fitting TRBD2. Germline-derived CDR1 and CDR2 are MNHNS and SASEGT. CDR3 length: 16 residues. The V segment lost 1 base and the J segment 1 base; nucleotides outside the gene matches: 6. The CDR3 DNA reads as TGTGCCAGCAGTGAAGAGTTGCGGGGGTTCCAAGAGACCCAGTACTTC. Its translation is CASSEELRGFQETQYF.

The chain couples TRBV2 to TRBJ2-7; a weak D match, TRBD1 (6 bases). V was pared by 9 bases and J by 0 bases, with 9 bases between. The CDR3 is 12 residues long. Germline V gene data show CDR1 as SNHLY and CDR2 as FYNNEI. The CDR3 region is CARGQNSYEQYF. The DNA for the CDR3 is TGTGCCAGGGGACAAAACTCCTACGAGCAGTACTTC. Full variable domain (outside the CDR3, taken from reference TRBV2 and TRBJ2-7): EPEVTQTPSHQVTQMGQEVILRCVPISNHLYFYWYRQILGQKVEFLVSFYNNEISEKSEIFDDQFSVERPDGSNFTLKIRSTKLEDSAMYFCARGQNSYEQYFGPGTRLTVT.

This clone has only one observation. At one end, the junction sequence differs from germline, possibly due to a read error. The V and J genes are TRBV19 and TRBJ2-7, with D perhaps TRBD1 (7 bases). CDR1 is LNHDA, CDR2 SQIVND, per germline (reference sequence). CDR3 size: 11 residues. CDR3 nucleotide sequence: TGTGCCAGCCATCAGGGGGGTCTCCTCAACTTC. Translation gives CASHQGGLLNF.

The gene calls are TRBV4-1 and TRBJ1-2; D perhaps matches TRBD1 (5 bases). V was clipped by 0 bases and J by 0 bases, with 11 bases between them. The germline gives CDR1 MGHRA, CDR2 YSYEKL. CDR3 size: 16 residues. The CDR3 here is CASSQDPREANYGYTF. Here the CDR3 DNA reads TGCGCCAGCAGCCAAGATCCCAGGGAAGCTAACTATGGCTACACCTTC.

The chain combines TRBV5-1 with TRBJ1-2; D remains unclear. Trimming cost V 0 bases and J 1 base, with 7 bases left between them. Germline V gene sequence: CDR1 SGHRS, CDR2 YFSETQ. The CDR3 length is 14 residues. The DNA for the CDR3 is TGCGCCAGCAGCTTGGGAACGAGTAACTATGGCTACACCTTC. Its protein product is CASSLGTSNYGYTF.

The chain combines TRBV18 with TRBJ1-5; 10 bases are shared with TRBD1. Trimming at V came to 6 bases and at J to 2 bases, leaving 7 bases not matched to a gene. The CDR3 runs 16 residues. Germline V gene sequence: CDR1 KGHSH, CDR2 LQKENI. CDR3 coding DNA: TGTGCCAGCTCGCGGACAGGGGGAAACGGCAATCAGCCCCAGCATTTT. Translated, it gives CASSRTGGNGNQPQHF.

This clone was seen a handful of times. The chain has TRBV27 and TRBJ2-2, with a weak D call TRBD2 (6 bases). Germline CDR1 and CDR2: MNHEY and SMNVEV (reference sequence). CDR3 length equals 14 residues. V was trimmed by 8 bases and J by 3 bases, leaving 13 bases between them. CDR3 in amino acids: CASCGTAYTGELFF. For the CDR3, the DNA is TGTGCCAGCTGCGGGACGGCCTACACCGGGGAGCTGTTTTTT.

The gene calls are TRBV6-5 and TRBJ2-7; D is unresolved. V dropped 1 base and J dropped 3 bases, with 4 bases sitting between them. Germline lookup yields CDR1 MNHEY and CDR2 SVGAGI. This CDR3 is built from 12 residues. CDR3 nucleotides: TGTGCCAGCAGTTACTTCTTCTACGAGCAGTACTTC. Its translation is CASSYFFYEQYF.

The gene calls are TRBV4-1 and TRBJ2-7, with TRBD1 identical over 8 bases. V was pared by 1 base and J by 4 bases, with 0 bases of the junction left unmatched. Germline loops: CDR1 MGHRA, CDR2 YSYEKL. The CDR3 consists of 13 residues. In DNA form, the CDR3 reads TGCGCCAGCAGCCAAGGGGACAGGTACGAGCAGTACTTC. This encodes CASSQGDRYEQYF.

J is TRBJ2-7 and V is TRBV21-1; the tabulated D call, TRBD2, remains unverified against the DNA. TRBV21-1 is termed a pseudogene. The CDR3 totals 18 residues. The CDR3 region has the DNA TGTGCCAGCAGCGAACCGGAGGCCCAACGGCTCCCTGTCCACGAGCAGTACTTC. This gives the protein CASSEPEAQRLPVHEQYF.

This clone was observed at least ten times. The rearrangement links TRBV4-2 to TRBJ1-6; a possible D gene is TRBD1 (6 bases). V lost 1 base, J lost 6 bases, and 19 bases lay in between. This CDR3 spans 18 amino acids. Germline assignment: CDR1 LGHNA and CDR2 YNFKEQ. CDR3 amino acids: CASSQVAPRQGRNSPLHF. The CDR3 DNA sequence: TGTGCCAGCAGCCAAGTAGCCCCCCGGCAGGGGCGTAATTCACCCCTCCACTTT.

The rearrangement uses TRBV5-4 and TRBJ2-2; weak D call: TRBD1 (5 bases). From germline, CDR1 is SGHNT and CDR2 YYREEE (reference sequence). The CDR3 is 14 residues long. Trimming took off 5 bases at V and 1 base at J, with 9 bases between the two ends. The CDR3 spells CASRTTVNTGELFF. DNA of the CDR3: TGTGCCAGCAGAACGACAGTGAACACCGGGGAGCTGTTTTTT.

The chain uses TRBV24-1 and TRBJ2-7, with TRBD2 matching over 11 bases. CDR1 and CDR2 from the germline V gene are KGHDR and SFDVKD. Unmatched junction bases numbered 5, after V lost 3 bases and J lost 2 bases. The CDR3 length is 16 residues. The CDR3 DNA reads as TGTGCCACCAGTGATCCTAGCGGGGGGAGACCCTACGAGCAGTACTTC. Translated, it gives CATSDPSGGRPYEQYF.

V and J are TRBV5-1 and TRBJ1-6; D may be TRBD1 (6 bases). The CDR3 is 18 amino acids. The germline V and J ends were trimmed by 3 bases and 8 bases, with 24 bases remaining between them. Per the germline V gene, CDR1 is SGHRS and CDR2 is YFSETQ. DNA of the CDR3: TGCGCCAGCAGCTGGGGGCGCAGGACAGCCGGGTGGGATTCACCCCTCCACTTT. Protein: CASSWGRRTAGWDSPLHF.

This clone came up once. V is TRBV19 and J is TRBJ2-7, with 10 bases lining up with TRBD1. J gave up 2 bases and V 1 base, and 5 bases lay outside the gene matches. Germline loops: CDR1 LNHDA, CDR2 SQIVND (reference sequence). The CDR3 has 16 residues. The CDR3 loop reads CASSIGHGQGAYEQYF. The CDR3 region has the DNA TGTGCCAGTAGTATAGGTCACGGACAGGGGGCCTACGAGCAGTACTTC.

J is TRBJ1-4 and V is TRBV4-2, with D unclear. The CDR3 sequence is 13 residues long. Trimming shortened V by 4 bases and J by 6 bases, and 9 bases separated the two germline ends. Germline V gene lookup returns CDR1 LGHNA and CDR2 YNFKEQ. CDR3 sequence (DNA): TGTGCCAGCAGCCTCGGGGAGTATGAAAAACTGTTTTTT. Protein sequence: CASSLGEYEKLFF.

CDR3 sequence (DNA): TGTGCCAGCAGCTACGGGACAGGGGGCGCAGGGGGCTACACCTTC. Its protein is CASSYGTGGAGGYTF. The genes are TRBV11-2 and TRBJ1-2, with TRBD1 matching 12 bases. The CDR3 runs to 15 residues. Unmatched junction bases numbered 8, after V lost 4 bases and J lost 8 bases. Germline CDR1 and CDR2: SGHAT and FQNNGV.

The chain links TRBV30 to TRBJ1-6; 9 bases fit TRBD1. Unmatched junction bases numbered 7, after V lost 2 bases and J lost 14 bases. From germline, CDR1 is GTSNPN and CDR2 SVGIG (reference sequence). The CDR3 loop spans 13 amino acids. CDR3 residues: CAWSPSGQGSLHF. CDR3 DNA sequence: TGTGCCTGGAGTCCCAGTGGACAGGGGTCCCTCCACTTT. The full variable domain, rest sourced from reference TRBV30 and TRBJ1-6, is SQTIHQWPATLVQPVGSPLSLECTVEGTSNPNLYWYRQAAGRGLQLLFYSVGIGQISSEVPQNLSASRPQDRQFILSSKKLLLSDSGFYLCAWSPSGQGSLHFGNGTRLTVT.

This clone was recorded a few times. The V gene is TRBV19, the J gene TRBJ2-2; 7 bases are shared with TRBD2. CDR1 is LNHDA, CDR2 SQIVND, per germline (reference sequence). With V trimmed by 6 bases and J by 7 bases, 8 bases remained unmatched. This CDR3 region has 14 residues. CDR3 nucleotide sequence: TGTGCCAGTAGCCCTTTCGGGGGGAACGGGGAGCTGTTTTTT. It is translated as CASSPFGGNGELFF.